This TCR beta chain was identified during a study of tumor-infiltrating lymphocytes in localized non-small cell lung cancer. Sequenced by immunoSEQ multiplex PCR; TCRdb stores in-frame clones only, minus some. The sample lists 9,500 to 13,000 clones, about 75% seen once, with about 20% in the top ten. The CDR3 contains 15 residues. Germline assignment: CDR1 SGHTA and CDR2 FQGNSA. The V gene lost 3 bases and the J gene lost 7 bases, with 19 bases spanning the gap. The origin of this receptor is a human donor with non-small cell lung cancer. The chain recombines TRBV7-2 with TRBJ2-7, with D perhaps matching TRBD2 (5 bases). The source material was uninvolved lung tissue not adjacent to the tumor. The CDR3 coding sequence is TGTGCCAGCAGCTTTAGTCGGCCAACCCGGAGGGAGCAGTACTTC. This translates into CASSFSRPTRREQYF.